This T cell receptor beta chain was captured in a study of blood T cell repertoires in COVID-19. In the study overall: Some COVID-19 samples were acute and others convalescent; all came from the United States, Italy and Spain. T cells, B-cell-depleted T cells, or PBMCs supplied cDNA or gDNA.

Participants came from about 23 US areas, aged roughly 18 to 89 years. Cohort allocation depended upon clinical history that participants reported. CDR1 LNHDA and CDR2 SQIVND come from the germline V gene (reference sequence). V was shortened by 1 base and J by 8 bases, with 12 bases between the two germline ends. The CDR3 has 14 residues. Sequenced by immunoSEQ multiplex PCR; TCRdb stores in-frame clones only, minus some. The sample yields 110,000 to 150,000 clones, around 80% seen once. Sequences were obtained from PBMCs or T cells enriched from blood (not recorded which). The receptor was isolated from a woman between 50 and 59 years old who had recovered from COVID-19. The chain has TRBV19 and TRBJ2-1; D may be TRBD2 (5 bases). CDR3 DNA sequence: TGTGCCAGTAGTATAGTCAGAATGAGGGATGAGCAGTTCTTC. Residues: CASSIVRMRDEQFF. Variable domain in full (rest from reference TRBV19 and TRBJ2-1): DGGITQSPKYLFRKEGQNVTLSCEQNLNHDAMYWYRQDPGQGLRLIYYSQIVNDFQKGDIAEGYSVSREKKESFPLTVTSAQKNPTAFYLCASSIVRMRDEQFFGPGTRLTVL.